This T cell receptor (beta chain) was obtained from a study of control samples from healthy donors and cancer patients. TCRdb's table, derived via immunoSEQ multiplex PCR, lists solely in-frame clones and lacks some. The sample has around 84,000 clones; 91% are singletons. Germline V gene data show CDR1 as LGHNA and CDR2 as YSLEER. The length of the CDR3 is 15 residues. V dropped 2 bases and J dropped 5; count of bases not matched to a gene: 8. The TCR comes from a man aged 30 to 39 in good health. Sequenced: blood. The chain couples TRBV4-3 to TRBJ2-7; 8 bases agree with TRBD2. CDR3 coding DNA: TGCGCCAGCAGCCAACGGGAGGGGTTTGGCAACGAGCAGTACTTC. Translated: CASSQREGFGNEQYF.